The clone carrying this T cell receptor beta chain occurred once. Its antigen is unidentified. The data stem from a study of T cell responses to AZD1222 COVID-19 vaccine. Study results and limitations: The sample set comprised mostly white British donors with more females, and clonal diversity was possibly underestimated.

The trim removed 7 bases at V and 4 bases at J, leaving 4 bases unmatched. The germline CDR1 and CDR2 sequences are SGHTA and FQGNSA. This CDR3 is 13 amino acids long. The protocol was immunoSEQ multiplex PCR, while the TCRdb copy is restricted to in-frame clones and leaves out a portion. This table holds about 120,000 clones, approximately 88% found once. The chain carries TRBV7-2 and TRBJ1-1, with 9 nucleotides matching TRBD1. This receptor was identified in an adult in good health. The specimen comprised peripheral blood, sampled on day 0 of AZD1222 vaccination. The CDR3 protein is CASTVDRGTEAFF. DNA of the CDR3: TGTGCCAGCACCGTGGACAGGGGCACTGAAGCTTTCTTT.